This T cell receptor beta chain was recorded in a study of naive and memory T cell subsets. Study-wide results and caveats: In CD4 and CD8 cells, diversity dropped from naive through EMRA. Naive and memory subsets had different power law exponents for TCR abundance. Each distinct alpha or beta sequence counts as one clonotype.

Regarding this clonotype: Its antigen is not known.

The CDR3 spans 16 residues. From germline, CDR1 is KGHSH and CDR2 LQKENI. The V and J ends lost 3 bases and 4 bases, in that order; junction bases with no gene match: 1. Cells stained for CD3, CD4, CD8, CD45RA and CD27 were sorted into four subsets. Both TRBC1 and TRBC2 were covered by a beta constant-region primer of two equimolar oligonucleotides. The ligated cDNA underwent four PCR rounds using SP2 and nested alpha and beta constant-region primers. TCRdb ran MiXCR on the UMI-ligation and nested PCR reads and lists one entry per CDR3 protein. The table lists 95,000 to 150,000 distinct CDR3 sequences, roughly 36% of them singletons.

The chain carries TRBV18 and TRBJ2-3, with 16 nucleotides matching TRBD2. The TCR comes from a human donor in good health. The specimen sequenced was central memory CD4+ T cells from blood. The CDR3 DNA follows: TGTGCCAGCTCACCGGGACTAGCGGGAGGGCCAGATACGCAGTATTTT. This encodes CASSPGLAGGPDTQYF.